One T cell receptor beta chain is described in this entry. No antigen is known for it. No DNA is shown, since the ends of the CDR3 on it are uncertain; the CDR3 is the one TCRdb lists. Germline assignment: CDR1 SNHLY and CDR2 FYNNEI. The CDR3 is made up of 12 amino acids, end residues included. The sample is drawn from a study of T cell responses to AZD1222 COVID-19 vaccine. Whole-study results and caveats: Two AZD1222 administrations were followed by greater Spike-specific TCR breadth and depth. The study found vaccine-associated CD4 TCRs spanning spike, dominant at 160-218 and 743-854.

Libraries were prepared by immunoSEQ multiplex PCR; TCRdb keeps only in-frame clonotypes and omits some of them. The sample shows 130,000 to 150,000 clones, nearly 90% of them seen only once. The sample in question was peripheral blood, obtained 28 days after the second dose of the MenACWY control vaccine. The J gene is TRBJ1-5, the V gene TRBV2; the DNA was not used to check the table's D call, TRBD1. The receptor was derived from an adult who received the MenACWY meningococcal vaccine as a control. This CDR3 reads CASSTSTGVEHF.